Presented here are 18 T cell receptor beta chains from one specimen sequenced in a study of T cell responses to AZD1222 COVID-19 vaccine. The assay was immunoSEQ multiplex PCR, and TCRdb's table has in-frame clones only and misses some. The sample has 200,000 to 250,000 clones; about 94% are singletons. Sample: peripheral blood, taken 28 days after the second dose of the MenACWY control vaccine. These receptor sequences come from an adult who received the MenACWY meningococcal vaccine as a control.

The gene calls are TRBV28 and TRBJ1-2; TRBD1 matches 7 bases. The germline CDR1 and CDR2 sequences are MDHEN and SYDVKM. The CDR3 extends over 18 amino acids. The ends lost 2 bases at V and 3 bases at J; junction bases unmatched: 15. The CDR3: CASSLGRGGGQTHYGYTF. The DNA for the CDR3 is TGTGCCAGCAGTTTAGGACGTGGTGGGGGACAGACCCACTATGGCTACACCTTC.

The rearrangement links TRBV29-1 to TRBJ2-1; 9 positions agree with TRBD1. V lost 6 bases and J lost 5; bases outside the gene matches: 14. This CDR3 comprises 16 residues. CDR1 is SQVTM, CDR2 ANQGSEA, per germline. The CDR3 bases are TGCAGCGTCCAAGGGCATAGGACAGGGGACAACAATGAGCAGTTCTTC. Encoded protein: CSVQGHRTGDNNEQFF.

This clone has more than one count but fewer than ten. This chain links TRBV19 with TRBJ1-1; tentative D call: TRBD1 (5 bases). Trimming left V 3 bases short and J 4 bases short, with 12 bases between. There are 14 residues in the CDR3. CDR1 and CDR2 from the germline V gene are LNHDA and SQIVND (reference sequence). The CDR3 bases are TGTGCCAGTAGTATCGACACGGGGCCCACTGAAGCTTTCTTT. Protein sequence: CASSIDTGPTEAFF. Based on the CDR3 plus reference TRBV19 and TRBJ1-1, the full variable domain is DGGITQSPKYLFRKEGQNVTLSCEQNLNHDAMYWYRQDPGQGLRLIYYSQIVNDFQKGDIAEGYSVSREKKESFPLTVTSAQKNPTAFYLCASSIDTGPTEAFFGQGTRLTVV.

The J gene is TRBJ1-6, the V gene TRBV3-1 (or the pseudogene TRBV3-2); no clear D. V lost 4 bases, J lost 8 bases, and 9 bases lay in between. This CDR3 region has 13 residues. Germline CDR1 and CDR2: LGHDT and YNNKEL (reference sequence). The CDR3 here is CASSPPRHSPLHF. CDR3 DNA sequence: TGTGCCAGCAGCCCCCCCAGACATTCACCCCTCCACTTT.

This chain connects TRBV7-3 to TRBJ2-7; no clear D gene. Per the germline V gene, CDR1 is SGHTA and CDR2 is FQGTGA. The CDR3 extends over 15 amino acids. V was trimmed by 1 base and J by 1 base, leaving 11 bases between them. CDR3 residues: CASSLSGSQSYEQYF. The DNA for the CDR3 is TGTGCCAGCAGCTTAAGTGGGTCTCAATCCTACGAGCAGTACTTC.

The chain recombines TRBV28 with TRBJ1-5, with 7 bases that match TRBD1. The germline V gene encodes CDR1 MDHEN and CDR2 SYDVKM. The CDR3 covers 14 residues. The ends lost 5 bases at V and 0 bases at J; junction bases unmatched: 1. The CDR3 protein is CASSDRVSNQPQHF. CDR3 coding DNA: TGTGCCAGCAGTGACAGGGTTAGCAATCAGCCCCAGCATTTT.

V gene TRBV2 combines with J gene TRBJ1-2; 9 nucleotides agree with TRBD1. After removal of 7 bases from V and 9 bases from J, the junction contained 12 bases not matched to a gene. The CDR3 is 14 residues long. Germline V gene lookup returns CDR1 SNHLY and CDR2 FYNNEI. CDR3: CASIEGQGPSRYTF. CDR3 DNA: TGTGCCAGCATTGAGGGACAGGGCCCTTCGCGCTACACCTTC.

V usage is TRBV5-1 and J usage is TRBJ2-5; TRBD2 might be the D (6 bases). V was clipped by 7 bases and J by 5 bases, with 18 bases between them. The CDR3 has 14 amino acids. Looked up from germline, CDR1 is SGHRS and CDR2 is YFSETQ. CDR3 in amino acids: CASGRSGSSETQYF. The CDR3 DNA reads as TGCGCCAGCGGTCGAAGCGGGTCTTCGGAGACCCAGTACTTC.

The CDR3 DNA reads as TGTGCCAGCAGCTTACTTGGTAGGGCCGCAATGGAGCAGTACTTC. Encoded protein: CASSLLGRAAMEQYF. This chain joins TRBV7-2 and TRBJ2-7; D uncertain. Germline CDR1 and CDR2: SGHTA and FQGNSA. V was clipped by 2 bases and J by 7 bases, with 18 bases between them. The CDR3 consists of 15 residues.

The chain employs TRBV9 and TRBJ2-1; 7 bases are shared with TRBD2. The CDR3 totals 18 residues. Trimming at V came to 4 bases and at J to 5 bases, leaving 18 bases not matched to a gene. CDR1 and CDR2 (germline): SGDLS, YYNGEE. CDR3: CASSPRGGGTDLNNEQFF. The CDR3 bases are TGTGCCAGCAGCCCGAGGGGCGGGGGAACCGATTTGAACAATGAGCAGTTCTTC.

The chain couples TRBV14 to TRBJ1-2, with D hard to call. The germline CDR1 and CDR2 sequences are SGHDN and FVKESK. The CDR3 loop spans 13 amino acids. Trimming shortened V by 2 bases and J by 5 bases, and 9 bases separated the two germline ends. The CDR3 loop is CASSQPGTYGYTF. In nucleotides, the CDR3 is TGTGCCAGCAGCCAACCGGGCACTTATGGCTACACCTTC.

The chain carries TRBV5-6 and TRBJ1-5, with D unclear. Germline V CDR1 and CDR2: SGHDT, YYEEEE. This CDR3 is 15 amino acids long. V shed 4 bases and J shed 4 bases, with 15 bases lying between them. The CDR3 coding sequence is TGTGCCAGCAGCCCGGTCGGGTCGGGTAATCAGCCCCAGCATTTT. Encoded protein: CASSPVGSGNQPQHF.

The genes are TRBV28 and TRBJ1-2; no reliable D call. Deletions cut 3 bases from V and 0 bases from J, with 5 bases between. CDR3 length: 13 residues. CDR1 is MDHEN and CDR2 is SYDVKM in the germline V gene. In DNA form, the CDR3 reads TGTGCCAGCAGTTTTAAGTCTAACTATGGCTACACCTTC. This encodes CASSFKSNYGYTF.

The chain has TRBV6-5 and TRBJ1-2; D unclear. The V end was cut by 4 bases, the J end by 1 base, with 16 bases between. Germline loops: CDR1 MNHEY, CDR2 SVGAGI. This CDR3 comprises 16 residues. The CDR3 DNA reads TGTGCCAGCAGTTTTGACACACACACCGGTAACTATGGCTACACCTTC. Translation gives CASSFDTHTGNYGYTF.

The chain couples TRBV29-1 to TRBJ1-2, with D possibly TRBD1 on 6 matching bases. V lost 6 bases and J 5 bases, leaving 13 bases between the germline ends. The CDR3 consists of 12 residues. Germline V lookup: CDR1 SQVTM, CDR2 ANQGSEA. The CDR3 nucleotides read TGCAGCGTGACGACAGGCTTATATGGCTACACCTTC. Its translation: CSVTTGLYGYTF.

The J gene is TRBJ1-2, the V gene TRBV4-2, with 9 bases identical to TRBD1. The CDR3 is 14 amino acids. J gave up 7 bases and V 0 bases, and 3 bases lay outside the gene matches. Germline CDR1 LGHNA, CDR2 YNFKEQ. In nucleotides, the CDR3 is TGTGCCAGCAGCCAAGAACAGGGGGCCCCTGGCTACACCTTC. Translation: CASSQEQGAPGYTF.

This clone was seen just once. This chain uses TRBV4-2 with TRBJ2-7; the match to TRBD2 covers 7 bases. The CDR3 extends over 15 amino acids. Germline-derived CDR1 and CDR2 are LGHNA and YNFKEQ. The ends lost 1 base at V and 3 bases at J; junction bases unmatched: 6. The CDR3 loop reads CASSQVGGSNYEQYF. DNA for the CDR3: TGTGCCAGCAGCCAAGTGGGCGGGAGCAACTACGAGCAGTACTTC.

This chain links TRBV6-2 or TRBV6-3 with TRBJ2-7; D is perhaps TRBD1 (6 bases). Germline assignment: CDR1 MNHEY and CDR2 SVGEGT. The CDR3 is 16 amino acids. Trimming left V 6 bases short and J 2 bases short, with 20 bases between. In nucleotides, the CDR3 is TGTGCCAGCAGCAGAGGGGGACGGAGGCTCCCCTACGAGCAGTACTTC. Its protein is CASSRGGRRLPYEQYF.